The clone carrying this TCR beta chain has only a few counts. The study isolated at least 7 million PBMCs from each sample. This entry comes from a study of blood T cells in healthy people across ages. Across the study: Template switching captured about one barcoded beta molecule per two T cells.

Primed by a sample-barcoded 5' primer and a J-beta primer mix, a second PCR proceeded for about 6 to 12 cycles. TCRdb called the 5' RACE reads again in MiXCR, with one record for every CDR3 protein. The repertoire includes around 1,600,000 distinct CDR3 sequences, roughly 43% of them detected once, and over 3.5% sits in the top ten. This clonotype was sampled from a woman younger than 30 in good health. Sequenced sample: blood.

The CDR3 coding sequence is TGTGCCAGCAGTTACCGGGTAGAGAGCAATGAGCAGTTCTTC. It translates to CASSYRVESNEQFF. The V gene is TRBV6-2 or TRBV6-3, the J gene TRBJ2-1, with D unclear. Germline V gene sequence: CDR1 MNHEY, CDR2 SVGEGT. The V end was cut by 2 bases, the J end by 6 bases, with 11 bases between. The CDR3 has 14 amino acids.